A selection of T cell receptor beta chains follows, all from one sample in a study of T cell responses to AZD1222 COVID-19 vaccine. Here immunoSEQ multiplex PCR was the method, and the copy in TCRdb shows in-frame clones only, minus some. The sample shows tens of thousands of clones, just over 85% of them seen only once. Sequences were derived from peripheral blood, sampled 28 days after the second AZD1222 dose. These TCRs come from an adult who received the AZD1222 COVID-19 vaccine. The CDR3 runs from the conserved cysteine through the conserved F or W. Fields, in order: D gene, clone size, V gene, J gene, CDR3 DNA, CDR3 protein. D genes are given only for firm matches. Size tells how often a clone was seen (once, few, many) or the class of an expanded clone, and some rows leave it out.

-	-	TRBV7-2	TRBJ2-2	TGTGCCAGCTTCAGTTCAGTCGCGAACACCGGGGAGCTGTTTTTT	CASFSSVANTGELFF
TRBD1	-	TRBV28	TRBJ1-2	TGTGCTCATACAGGGGGTTATGGCTACACCTTC	CAHTGGYGYTF
TRBD1	-	TRBV28	TRBJ1-3	TGTGCCAGCAGTCCGACAGGGGGCCTTGGAAACACCATATATTTT	CASSPTGGLGNTIYF
-	-	TRBV28	TRBJ2-1	TGTGCCAGCAGGTCTACTAGCTCCCTCGGGTACAATGAGCAGTTCTTC	CASRSTSSLGYNEQFF
-	once	TRBV5-4	TRBJ2-5	TGTGCCAGCAGACTCGACATCGGGCAGACCCAGTACTTC	CASRLDIGQTQYF
-	-	TRBV4-1	TRBJ2-1	TGCGCCAGCAGCCAAGATCCCGGACAGAACTACAATGAGCAGTTCTTC	CASSQDPGQNYNEQFF
TRBD1	-	TRBV6-2/TRBV6-3	TRBJ2-6	TGTGCCAGCAGCACGACAGGGTCCTACTCTGGGGCCAACGTCCTGACTTTC	CASSTTGSYSGANVLTF
TRBD1	-	TRBV5-1	TRBJ1-2	TGCGCCAGCCGGGAGACAGGGGATGCACGTGATGGCTACACCTTC	CASRETGDARDGYTF
TRBD1	-	TRBV6-5	TRBJ1-4	TGTGCCAGCAGGGACAGGGGAGGGGGTGAAAAACTGTTTTTT	CASRDRGGGEKLFF
TRBD2	-	TRBV10-3	TRBJ2-2	TGTGCCATCAGTGAGTCGAGTAGCGGGAGTGCCGGGGAGCTGTTTTTT	CAISESSSGSAGELFF
-	-	TRBV6-5	TRBJ1-5	TGTGCCAGCACTAGTACAGGGCCCAATCAGCCCCAGCATTTT	CASTSTGPNQPQHF
-	few	TRBV5-1	TRBJ1-1	TGCGCCAGCAGCGAGGACGTCTCTTCGGGGAGGACTGAAGCTTTCTTT	CASSEDVSSGRTEAFF
-	-	TRBV18	TRBJ2-5	TGTGCCAGCTCACTCGGGCAAGAGACCCAGTACTTC	CASSLGQETQYF
-	once	TRBV12-3/TRBV12-4	TRBJ2-7	TGTGCCAGCAGTTTAGAATGGGGACAGCAGTACTTC	CASSLEWGQQYF
-	-	TRBV10-1	TRBJ2-7	TGCGCCAGCAGTGGGGCTACCTCAGGCGAGCAGTACTTC	CASSGATSGEQYF
-	-	TRBV5-6	TRBJ2-7	TGTGCCAGCAGCTCGAGCTCCTACGAGCAGTACTTC	CASSSSSYEQYF
-	-	TRBV7-2	TRBJ2-1	TGTGCCAGCAGCACCCGACGAGGGTATGAGCAGTTCTTC	CASSTRRGYEQFF
TRBD2	-	TRBV11-2	TRBJ2-1	TGTGCCAGCAGCTTTACTCGCGGGGGGGTTTACAATGAGCAGTTCTTC	CASSFTRGGVYNEQFF
-	-	TRBV5-1	TRBJ2-7	TGCGCCAGCAGCCCGGACAGATCTCGCGAGCAGTACTTC	CASSPDRSREQYF
-	-	TRBV7-9	TRBJ1-4	TGTGCCAGCAGCCAACTGGCAGGGGATGGCGAAAAACTGTTTTTT	CASSQLAGDGEKLFF